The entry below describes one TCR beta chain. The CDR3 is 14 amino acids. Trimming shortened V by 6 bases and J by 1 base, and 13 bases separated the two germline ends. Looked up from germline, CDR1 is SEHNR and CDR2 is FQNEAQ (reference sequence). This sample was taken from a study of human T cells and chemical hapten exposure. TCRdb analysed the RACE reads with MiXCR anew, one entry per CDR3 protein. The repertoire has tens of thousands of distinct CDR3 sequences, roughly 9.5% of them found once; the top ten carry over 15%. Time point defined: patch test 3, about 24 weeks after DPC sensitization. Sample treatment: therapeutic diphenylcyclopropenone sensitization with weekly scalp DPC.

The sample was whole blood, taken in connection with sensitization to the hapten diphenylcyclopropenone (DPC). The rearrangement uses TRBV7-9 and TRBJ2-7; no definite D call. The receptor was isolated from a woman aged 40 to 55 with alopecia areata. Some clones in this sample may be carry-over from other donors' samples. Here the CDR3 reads CASRAREESYEQYF. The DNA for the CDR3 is TGTGCCAGCAGGGCCCGTGAGGAATCCTACGAGCAGTACTTC.